The TCR beta chain described here comes from a study of cytomegalovirus exposure and HLA in healthy donors. Points from the study as a whole: In most subjects, TCR beta sequences reportedly gave accurate predictions of HLA-A and HLA-B alleles. Despite most TCR sequences being rare, some public TCRs occurred in many donors. Cytomegalovirus association was assigned to approximately 160 TCR beta chains.

From germline, CDR1 is SGDLS and CDR2 YYNGEE. V was clipped by 0 bases and J by 4 bases; unmatched bases: 9. This CDR3 comprises 16 residues. 60 Vbeta and 13 Jbeta primers were used in PCR. Study processing details: Later, an analysis found about 83 million unique TCR beta chains, and roughly 10 million of these were shared. TCRdb's copy holds only in-frame clones and misses some; the assay was immunoSEQ multiplex PCR. V and J calls and clone size follow that table, whereas D and trimming were derived from the DNA. The table lists roughly 140,000 clones, just under 85% of them singletons. Concerning this clone itself: Its target is not known.

The sample comprised PBMCs. This sequence originates from a man aged 35-49 years in good health and CMV-seropositive. The rearrangement uses TRBV9 and TRBJ2-5; 7 bases align to TRBD1. The CDR3 DNA follows: TGTGCCAGCAGCGTAGGGACAGGTATACGGGGAGAGACCCAGTACTTC. Amino acids: CASSVGTGIRGETQYF.